The 3 T cell receptor beta chains below all came from one sample that was sequenced in a study of T cells in Graves' hyperthyroidism and ophthalmopathy. Amplification of TCR beta CDR3 regions was performed using RNA transcripts as template. First-round RT-PCR targeting the TCR CDR3 was performed with the HTBI primer set. TCRdb ran MiXCR on the multiplex PCR reads and lists one entry per CDR3 protein. The data contain some 500,000 distinct CDR3 sequences, around 15% of them singletons. Sequencing was carried out using blood. The receptors originated from a woman younger than 35 with Graves' hyperthyroidism.

This clonotype was observed many times. In DNA, the CDR3 is TGTGCCAGCATTGGCCCCACAGGAAACATTCAGTACTTC. Translation gives CASIGPTGNIQYF. The chain recombines TRBV2 with TRBJ2-4; a possible D gene is TRBD1 (5 bases). The germline gives CDR1 SNHLY, CDR2 FYNNEI. V dropped 7 bases and J dropped 6 bases, with 13 bases sitting between them. The CDR3 length is 13 residues.

Note on this clonotype: A much larger clonotype is one base distant, so this may be a read error. This chain links TRBV27 with TRBJ2-2; D possibly corresponds to TRBD1 (5 bases). CDR3 length equals 10 residues. V was shortened by 6 bases and J by 9 bases, with 5 bases between the two germline ends. Per the germline V gene, CDR1 is MNHEY and CDR2 is SMNVEV (reference sequence). As DNA, the CDR3 is TGTGCCAGCAGGGGGCGGGAGCTGTTTTTT. Translated: CASRGRELFF.

The sample holds many counts of this clonotype. V usage is TRBV20-1 and J usage is TRBJ2-7; D call uncertain. The germline V gene has CDR1 DFQATT and CDR2 SNEGSKA (reference sequence). This CDR3 region has 15 residues. The ends were cut back, 6 bases at V and 9 bases at J, with 27 bases in the middle. The CDR3 DNA sequence: TGCAGTGCCCAGATCGGACGTATGGATGGGGTTGGGCAGTACTTC. As protein: CSAQIGRMDGVGQYF.